Shown below are 21 T cell receptor beta chains from a single sample sequenced in a study of T cells in Graves' hyperthyroidism and ophthalmopathy. RNA transcripts provided the source from which TCR beta CDR3 regions were amplified. The TCR CDR3 was amplified in a first-round RT-PCR using the HTBI primer set. TCRdb recomputed calls from the multiplex PCR reads with MiXCR, one row per CDR3 protein. The sample includes about 360,000 distinct CDR3 sequences, roughly 12% of them seen just once. The sequencing input was blood. All receptors come from a man under 40 with Graves' hyperthyroidism that later progressed to Graves' ophthalmopathy.

With regard to this clonotype: Given the absence of the conserved phenylalanine or tryptophan at the CDR3 end, a read error is likely. The chain combines TRBV13 with TRBJ2-5, with D unresolved. The CDR3 contains 13 residues. Germline V lookup: CDR1 PRHDT, CDR2 FYEKMQ (reference sequence). Trimming removed 5 bases at V and 5 bases at J, with 12 bases between. Here the CDR3 DNA reads TGTGCCAGCAGCGATACTGCGGCGGAGACCCAGTACGTC. This gives the protein CASSDTAAETQYV.

This rearrangement joins TRBV7-9 to TRBJ2-3; 7 bases line up with TRBD1. The V gene's germline CDR1 is SEHNR and CDR2 FQNEAQ (reference sequence). With V trimmed by 1 base and J by 6 bases, 1 base remained unmatched. CDR3 length: 13 residues. The chain's CDR3 is CASSLEQGDTQYF. For the CDR3, the DNA is TGTGCCAGCAGCTTAGAACAGGGGGATACGCAGTATTTT.

Comment on this clonotype: Being one base from a much bigger clone, this may be a read error. The rearrangement links TRBV15 to TRBJ1-1; 10 bases line up with TRBD1. Trimming at V came to 1 base and at J to 7 bases, leaving 0 bases not matched to a gene. Germline V gene sequence: CDR1 LNHNV, CDR2 YYDKDF (reference sequence). This CDR3 is 13 amino acids long. The CDR3 loop reads CATSRGDRGEAFF. The CDR3 DNA sequence: TGTGCCACCAGCAGAGGGGACAGGGGTGAAGCTTTCTTT. Using reference TRBV15 and TRBJ1-1 for the parts outside the CDR3, the full variable domain is DAMVIQNPRYQVTQFGKPVTLSCSQTLNHNVMYWYQQKSSQAPKLLFHYYDKDFNNEADTPDNFQSRRPNTSFCFLDIRSPGLGDTAMYLCATSRGDRGEAFFGQGTRLTVV.

This clonotype was picked up many times. The chain has TRBV28 and TRBJ2-3; D may be TRBD2 (7 bases). This CDR3 has 12 amino acids. The V end was cut by 3 bases, the J end by 10 bases, with 11 bases between. From germline, CDR1 is MDHEN and CDR2 SYDVKM. The CDR3 DNA sequence: TGTGCCAGCAGTTTTGGAGGGGGGGCGCAGTATTTT. It specifies CASSFGGGAQYF.

At least ten counts were recorded for this clonotype. The V call is TRBV12-3 or TRBV12-4, the J call TRBJ2-3, with 10 bases matching TRBD1. The J segment lost 1 base and the V segment lost 7 bases, leaving 5 bases of the junction unmatched. The CDR3 loop spans 15 amino acids. CDR3 sequence reads: CASNPTGGRTDTQYF. The CDR3 DNA follows: TGTGCCAGCAATCCGACAGGGGGCCGCACAGATACGCAGTATTTT.

The V and J genes are TRBV12-3 or TRBV12-4 and TRBJ1-2, with TRBD1 matching 7 bases. The CDR3 extends over 14 amino acids. Trimming removed 8 bases from V and 8 bases from J; junction bases left unmatched: 14. The CDR3 sequence: CASSLGHRGSGYTF. CDR3 coding DNA: TGTGCCAGCTCTTTAGGGCACAGGGGCAGCGGCTACACCTTC.

The chain has TRBV5-1 and TRBJ1-3, with a possible D match to TRBD1 (6 bases). Trimming stripped 4 bases from V and 1 base from J, with 24 bases between. The CDR3 covers 19 residues. The germline V gene has CDR1 SGHRS and CDR2 YFSETQ. CDR3 coding DNA: TGCGCCAGCAGCCAGGGGCCCCCTGAACTACAGACTTCTGGAAACACCATATATTTT. This translates into CASSQGPPELQTSGNTIYF.

The gene calls are TRBV11-2 and TRBJ1-2; tentatively, D is TRBD1 (5 bases). Trimming removed 6 bases from V and 7 bases from J, with 15 bases in between. This CDR3 comprises 13 residues. Germline V gives CDR1 SGHAT, CDR2 FQNNGV. The CDR3 here is CASSEDSFCGYTF. CDR3 sequence (DNA): TGTGCCAGCAGTGAAGACAGCTTCTGTGGCTACACCTTC.

The chain is built from TRBV20-1 and TRBJ2-3; D uncertain. The CDR3 contains 14 residues. Germline loops: CDR1 DFQATT, CDR2 SNEGSKA (reference sequence). Trimming took off 5 bases at V and 4 bases at J, with 16 bases between the two ends. The CDR3 protein is CSAPPFGPADTQYF. CDR3 DNA sequence: TGCAGTGCTCCCCCTTTCGGGCCGGCAGATACGCAGTATTTT.

This clonotype was found many times. DNA of the CDR3: TGTGCTAGTGGTTTGAATCGAAGGACTAGGTCCGGGGAGCTGTTTTTT. Residues: CASGLNRRTRSGELFF. The genes are TRBV12-5 and TRBJ2-2; 7 bases fit TRBD2. The CDR3 has 16 residues. The V gene's germline CDR1 is LGHNT and CDR2 FRNRAP. The ends lost 2 bases at V and 6 bases at J; junction bases unmatched: 9.

The chain is built from TRBV29-1 and TRBJ2-5; TRBD2 is a possible D gene (7 bases). Germline V gene lookup returns CDR1 SQVTM and CDR2 ANQGSEA. This CDR3 has 13 residues. The V end was cut by 6 bases, the J end by 3 bases, with 14 bases between. CDR3 in amino acids: CSVGGGGEETQYF. As DNA, the CDR3 is TGCAGCGTAGGCGGGGGCGGGGAAGAGACCCAGTACTTC.

This clonotype came up a few times. The V and J genes are TRBV20-1 and TRBJ2-1, with D perhaps TRBD2 (5 bases). In germline, CDR1 is DFQATT, CDR2 SNEGSKA (reference sequence). This CDR3 contains 13 residues. V shed 4 bases and J shed 4 bases, with 11 bases lying between them. CDR3 DNA sequence: TGCAGTGCTACACAACGGGGATACAATGAGCAGTTCTTC. Encoded protein: CSATQRGYNEQFF.

At least ten counts were recorded for this clonotype. The CDR3 loop is CSARLSNEKLFF. The CDR3 nucleotides are TGCAGTGCTAGATTAAGTAATGAAAAACTGTTTTTT. The chain employs TRBV20-1 and TRBJ1-4; D ambiguous. Germline lookup yields CDR1 DFQATT and CDR2 SNEGSKA (reference sequence). This CDR3 has 12 amino acids. V shed 2 bases and J shed 4 bases, with 5 bases lying between them.

J is TRBJ1-1 and V is TRBV9; D ambiguous. Germline V gives CDR1 SGDLS, CDR2 YYNGEE. With 0 bases removed from V and 1 base from J, the gap between germline ends came to 7 bases. The CDR3 contains 14 residues. CDR3 in amino acids: CASSVDAGNTEAFF. The CDR3 bases are TGTGCCAGCAGCGTAGATGCGGGGAACACTGAAGCTTTCTTT.

This clonotype has a handful of counts. The chain joins TRBV6-5 to TRBJ1-2; TRBD1 matches at 7 bases. Trimming removed 2 bases from V and 4 bases from J; junction bases left unmatched: 4. Germline CDR1 reads MNHEY; CDR2 reads SVGAGI. There are 14 residues in the CDR3. The CDR3: CASSYTGAGYGYTF. The CDR3 DNA is TGTGCCAGCAGTTACACAGGGGCTGGCTATGGCTACACCTTC.

The chain recombines TRBV12-5 with TRBJ2-1; D possibly corresponds to TRBD1 (5 bases). Germline-derived CDR1 and CDR2 are LGHNT and FRNRAP. With 10 bases removed from V and 2 bases from J, the gap between germline ends came to 15 bases. The CDR3 is made up of 14 amino acids. The CDR3 DNA follows: TGTGCTACTGCTAGGGGCACCCCCTACAATGAGCAGTTCTTC. It translates to CATARGTPYNEQFF.

Many counts were recorded for this clonotype. The chain carries TRBV6-1 and TRBJ1-5, with 12 bases lining up with TRBD1. This CDR3 has 13 amino acids. Germline CDR1 and CDR2: MNHNS and SASEGT. V gave up 8 bases and J gave up 5 bases; unmatched junction bases: 1. CDR3 nucleotide sequence: TGTGCCAGCGGGACAGGGGGCGATCAGCCCCAGCATTTT. Protein: CASGTGGDQPQHF.

The chain has TRBV5-1 and TRBJ2-3, with TRBD1 matching 7 bases. V shed 4 bases and J 2 bases; nucleotides not matched to a gene: 4. This CDR3 is 14 amino acids long. Germline loops: CDR1 SGHRS, CDR2 YFSETQ. The CDR3 protein is CASSKTGFTDTQYF. CDR3 DNA: TGCGCCAGCAGCAAGACAGGGTTCACAGATACGCAGTATTTT.

This clonotype was picked up many times. The genes are TRBV28 and TRBJ1-3; possible D gene TRBD1, 6 bases. The CDR3 length is 15 residues. Germline CDR1 and CDR2: MDHEN and SYDVKM. V lost 6 bases, J lost 0 bases, and 12 bases lay in between. CDR3 sequence reads: CASRSTGSSGNTIYF. In DNA form, the CDR3 reads TGTGCCAGCAGGTCCACAGGGAGCTCTGGAAACACCATATATTTT.

To note about this clonotype: A much larger clone sits a single nucleotide away, making a read error possible. The limits of the CDR3 on the DNA are not certain, so only TCRdb's listed CDR3 is given. The rearrangement joins TRBV18 to TRBJ2-5; the D call TRBD1 from the table was never checked on the DNA. CDR1 and CDR2 (germline): KGHSH, LQKENI. With termini counted, the CDR3 has 14 amino acids. This CDR3 reads CASAWGQGAETHYF.

On this clonotype: A single base separates this from a much larger clone, so it may be a read error. This rearrangement joins TRBV11-2 to TRBJ2-1; 8 nucleotides match TRBD2. Germline CDR1 reads SGHAT; CDR2 reads FQNNGV. V dropped 6 bases and J dropped 12; count of bases not matched to a gene: 10. The CDR3 has 13 residues. CDR3 residues: CASRFGGERGQFF. The CDR3 DNA follows: TGTGCCAGCAGATTCGGGGGGGAGAGGGGGCAGTTCTTC.